A single sample is the source of the 21 T cell receptor beta chains below, sequenced in a study of blood T cell repertoires in COVID-19. TCRdb's copy holds only in-frame clones and misses some; the assay was immunoSEQ multiplex PCR. The sample consists of 150,000 to 200,000 clones, around 85% of them appearing once. Sequences were obtained from peripheral blood. Every receptor here comes from an older woman with COVID-19, enrolled during active disease.

The CDR3 protein is CASSVEHRVGYGYTF. In DNA, the CDR3 is TGTGCCAGCAGTGTCGAACACAGGGTAGGCTATGGCTACACCTTC. This chain joins TRBV28 and TRBJ1-2; tentative D call: TRBD1 (6 bases). The V and J ends lost 5 bases and 4 bases respectively, with 17 bases between them. The CDR3 length is 15 residues. CDR1 MDHEN and CDR2 SYDVKM come from the germline V gene.

The chain uses TRBV4-1 and TRBJ1-5; D unclear. Looked up from germline, CDR1 is MGHRA and CDR2 is YSYEKL. Trimming pared 0 bases from V and 3 bases from J, leaving 12 bases between. The CDR3 runs 16 residues. CDR3 region: CASSQDQSSLNQPQHF. CDR3 nucleotides: TGCGCCAGCAGCCAAGATCAATCGAGCCTCAATCAGCCCCAGCATTTT.

J is TRBJ2-5 and V is TRBV15; TRBD2 agrees at 11 bases. Germline V gene sequence: CDR1 LNHNV, CDR2 YYDKDF (reference sequence). The CDR3 extends over 15 amino acids. Trimming took 3 bases from V and 6 from J; bases not matched to a gene: 6. The CDR3: CATSSTGLAEKTQYF. Here the CDR3 DNA reads TGTGCCACCAGCAGCACGGGACTAGCGGAGAAGACCCAGTACTTC.

The chain joins TRBV29-1 to TRBJ2-1, with a possible D match to TRBD2 (6 bases). Between the trimmed V and J ends, which lost 0 bases and 16 bases, there was a span of 16 bases. This CDR3 has 12 residues. The germline gives CDR1 SQVTM, CDR2 ANQGSEA. CDR3 nucleotide sequence: TGCAGCGTTGAAGAAAAGGGACTTCCGCCCTTCTTC. Translated: CSVEEKGLPPFF.

CDR3 loop: CASSPGDSYQPQHF. CDR3 coding DNA: TGCGCCAGCAGCCCGGGGGACAGCTATCAGCCCCAGCATTTT. The chain has TRBV5-1 and TRBJ1-5, with TRBD1 matching 7 bases. Germline assignment: CDR1 SGHRS and CDR2 YFSETQ. The J segment lost 5 bases and the V segment lost 4 bases, leaving 6 bases of the junction unmatched. This CDR3 is 14 amino acids long.

The V call is TRBV24-1, the J call TRBJ1-2; TRBD1 matches at 7 bases. The CDR3 is 13 amino acids. Trimming at V came to 3 bases and at J to 5 bases, leaving 2 bases not matched to a gene. Germline V CDR1 and CDR2: KGHDR, SFDVKD. This chain's CDR3 is CATSDAGQYGYTF. DNA for the CDR3: TGTGCCACCAGTGATGCGGGACAGTATGGCTACACCTTC.

V gene TRBV7-3 combines with J gene TRBJ1-2; D may be TRBD1 (5 bases). This CDR3 contains 15 residues. Trimming stripped 5 bases from V and 9 bases from J, with 22 bases between. Germline CDR1 reads SGHTA; CDR2 reads FQGTGA. The CDR3 region is CASSPPGASRPSYTF. The DNA for the CDR3 is TGTGCCAGCAGCCCCCCTGGGGCCAGCCGCCCTAGCTACACCTTC. Variable domain in full (rest from reference TRBV7-3 and TRBJ1-2): GAGVSQTPSNKVTEKGKYVELRCDPISGHTALYWYRQSLGQGPEFLIYFQGTGAADDSGLPNDRFFAVRPEGSVSTLKIQRTERGDSAVYLCASSPPGASRPSYTFGSGTRLTVV.

This chain joins TRBV3-1 (or the pseudogene TRBV3-2) and TRBJ2-7; D uncertain. The germline CDR1 and CDR2 sequences are LGHDT and YNNKEL (reference sequence). This CDR3 region has 12 residues. V was cut by 4 bases and J by 3 bases, with 7 bases left in between. The DNA of the CDR3 is TGTGCCAGCAGCCGAAACAACTACGAGCAGTACTTC. Translated, it gives CASSRNNYEQYF.

The chain joins TRBV19 to TRBJ2-4; maybe TRBD2 (6 bases). The CDR3 totals 14 residues. V was shortened by 2 bases and J by 6 bases, with 11 bases between the two germline ends. Per germline, CDR1 LNHDA and CDR2 SQIVND (reference sequence). In DNA, the CDR3 is TGTGCCAGTAGTATAACCGGGACTCCAAACATTCAGTACTTC. It is translated as CASSITGTPNIQYF.

This clone has only one observation. The rearrangement links TRBV7-9 to TRBJ1-6; 10 positions match TRBD1. Germline lookup yields CDR1 SEHNR and CDR2 FQNEAQ (reference sequence). The CDR3 extends over 16 amino acids. J lost 10 bases, V lost 5 bases, and 11 bases had no gene match. This chain's CDR3 is CASSHTPGQGNSPLHF. The CDR3 DNA reads TGTGCCAGCAGCCACACTCCGGGACAGGGGAACTCACCCCTCCACTTT.

J is TRBJ2-7 and V is TRBV5-3; a weak D match, TRBD2 (6 bases). TRBV5-3 is assigned to the ORF class and has an uncertain function. Trimming shortened V by 0 bases and J by 3 bases, and 13 bases separated the two germline ends. The CDR3 runs 15 residues. The DNA of the CDR3 is TGTGCCAGAAGCTTGGGACTAGGACCGAGCTACGAGCAGTACTTC. Translation gives CARSLGLGPSYEQYF.

This clone was detected once. The chain recombines TRBV28 with TRBJ1-2, with 9 bases lining up with TRBD1. The CDR3 covers 14 residues. CDR1 and CDR2 from the germline V gene are MDHEN and SYDVKM. V trimming: 6 bases; J trimming: 7 bases; junction bases outside the gene matches: 9. CDR3 loop: CASRRGTGSFGYTF. DNA of the CDR3: TGTGCCAGCAGAAGAGGGACAGGGTCTTTTGGCTACACCTTC.

The gene calls are TRBV6-1 and TRBJ2-2; 8 bases map to TRBD1. The V segment lost 0 bases and the J segment 2 bases; nucleotides outside the gene matches: 8. This CDR3 spans 18 amino acids. In germline, CDR1 is MNHNS, CDR2 SASEGT. Here the CDR3 reads CASSEAGWGTGNTGELFF. The CDR3 DNA reads as TGTGCCAGCAGTGAAGCGGGGTGGGGGACAGGTAACACCGGGGAGCTGTTTTTT.

This chain joins TRBV18 and TRBJ1-5; 7 bases match TRBD1. This CDR3 contains 14 residues. The J segment lost 8 bases and the V segment lost 2 bases, leaving 6 bases of the junction unmatched. CDR1 is KGHSH and CDR2 is LQKENI in the germline V gene. CDR3 coding DNA: TGTGCCAGCTCACCAGGGGCCCAGGGGGAGCCCCAGCATTTT. Translated, it gives CASSPGAQGEPQHF. The full variable domain, in which reference TRBV18 and TRBJ1-5 provide the parts outside the CDR3, is NAGVMQNPRHLVRRRGQEARLRCSPMKGHSHVYWYRQLPEEGLKFMVYLQKENIIDESGMPKERFSAEFPKEGPSILRIQQVVRGDSAAYFCASSPGAQGEPQHFGDGTRLSIL.

CDR3 DNA: TGTGCCAGCAGCCAAGTGACTAGCGGGAGTGGCGAGCAGTACTTC. Translating gives CASSQVTSGSGEQYF. V usage is TRBV3-1 (or the pseudogene TRBV3-2) and J usage is TRBJ2-7, with TRBD2 identical over 12 bases. With V trimmed by 1 base and J by 6 bases, 4 bases remained unmatched. Germline loops: CDR1 LGHDT, CDR2 YNNKEL (reference sequence). This CDR3 is 15 amino acids long.

J is TRBJ2-7 and V is TRBV7-9; D is perhaps TRBD1 (5 bases). V was cut by 1 base and J by 5 bases, with 12 bases left in between. Per the germline V gene, CDR1 is SEHNR and CDR2 is FQNEAQ (reference sequence). The CDR3 totals 14 residues. The CDR3 sequence: CASSLETGKNEQYF. The DNA of the CDR3 is TGTGCCAGCAGCTTAGAAACAGGAAAAAACGAGCAGTACTTC. The full variable domain, rest sourced from reference TRBV7-9 and TRBJ2-7, is DTGVSQNPRHKITKRGQNVTFRCDPISEHNRLYWYRQTLGQGPEFLTYFQNEAQLEKSRLLSDRFSAERPKGSFSTLEIQRTEQGDSAMYLCASSLETGKNEQYFGPGTRLTVT.

The table lists this clone with a count of one. Other nucleotide sequences in the sample specify the same CDR3. The V gene is TRBV5-1, the J gene TRBJ1-3; possible D gene TRBD1, 6 bases. Germline V gives CDR1 SGHRS, CDR2 YFSETQ. The CDR3 is 14 amino acids. V was pared by 1 base and J by 2 bases, with 7 bases between. In DNA, the CDR3 is TGCGCCAGCAGCTTGACAGGGCCTGGAAACACCATATATTTT. Translation: CASSLTGPGNTIYF.

This sequence joins TRBV24-1 and TRBJ1-2, with TRBD1 identical over 11 bases. The J segment lost 7 bases and the V segment lost 4 bases, leaving 7 bases of the junction unmatched. Germline V gene data show CDR1 as KGHDR and CDR2 as SFDVKD. This CDR3 contains 15 residues. CDR3 nucleotides: TGTGCCACCAGTGACCCCGGACAGGGGGCGCCTGGCTACACCTTC. Translated: CATSDPGQGAPGYTF.

This sequence joins TRBV20-1 and TRBJ2-7; the match to TRBD1 covers 7 bases. There are 13 residues in the CDR3. The junction had 2 bases not matched to a gene; V was cut back by 3 bases and J by 0 bases. The germline V gene encodes CDR1 DFQATT and CDR2 SNEGSKA (reference sequence). Here the CDR3 reads CSASQGVSYEQYF. The CDR3 nucleotides read TGCAGTGCTAGTCAGGGGGTCTCCTACGAGCAGTACTTC.

The chain carries TRBV27 and TRBJ1-2; D is possibly TRBD1 (5 bases). With 4 bases removed from V and 4 bases from J, the gap between germline ends came to 10 bases. This CDR3 is 13 amino acids long. CDR1 and CDR2 from the germline V gene are MNHEY and SMNVEV (reference sequence). This CDR3 is CASSWGLGYGYTF. DNA for the CDR3: TGTGCCAGCAGTTGGGGCTTGGGCTATGGCTACACCTTC.

The V gene is TRBV7-3, the J gene TRBJ2-1; D unclear. This CDR3 spans 14 amino acids. V was pared by 0 bases and J by 4 bases, with 7 bases between. CDR1 and CDR2 (germline): SGHTA, FQGTGA. CDR3 region: CASSLTRSYNEQFF. The CDR3 DNA reads TGTGCCAGCAGCTTAACGAGGTCTTACAATGAGCAGTTCTTC.